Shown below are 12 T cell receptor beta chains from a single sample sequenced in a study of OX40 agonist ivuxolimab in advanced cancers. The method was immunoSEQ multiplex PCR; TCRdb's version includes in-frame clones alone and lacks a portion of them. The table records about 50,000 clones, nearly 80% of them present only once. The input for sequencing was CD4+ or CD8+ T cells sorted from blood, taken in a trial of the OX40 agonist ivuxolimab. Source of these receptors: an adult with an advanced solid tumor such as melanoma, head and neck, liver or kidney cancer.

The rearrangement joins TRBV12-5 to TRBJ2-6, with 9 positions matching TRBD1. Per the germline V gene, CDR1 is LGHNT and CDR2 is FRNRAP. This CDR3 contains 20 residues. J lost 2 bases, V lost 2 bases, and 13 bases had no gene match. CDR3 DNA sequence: TGTGCTAGTGGTTTGATTCGCTTGGGACAGGGCGGCCCTGGGGCCAACGTCCTGACTTTC. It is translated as CASGLIRLGQGGPGANVLTF.

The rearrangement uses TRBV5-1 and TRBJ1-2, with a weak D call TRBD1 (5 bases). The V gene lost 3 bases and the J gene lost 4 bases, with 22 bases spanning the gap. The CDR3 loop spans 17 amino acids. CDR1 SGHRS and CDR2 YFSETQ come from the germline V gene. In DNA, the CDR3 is TGCGCCAGCAGCTCGATGGAAGGATTAGGGGTTACCTATGGCTACACCTTC. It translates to CASSSMEGLGVTYGYTF.

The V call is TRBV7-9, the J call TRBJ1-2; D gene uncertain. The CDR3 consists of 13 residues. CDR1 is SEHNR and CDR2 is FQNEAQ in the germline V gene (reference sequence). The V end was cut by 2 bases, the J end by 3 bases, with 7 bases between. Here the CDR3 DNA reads TGTGCCAGCAGCTTAAAATGGGACTATGGCTACACCTTC. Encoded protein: CASSLKWDYGYTF.

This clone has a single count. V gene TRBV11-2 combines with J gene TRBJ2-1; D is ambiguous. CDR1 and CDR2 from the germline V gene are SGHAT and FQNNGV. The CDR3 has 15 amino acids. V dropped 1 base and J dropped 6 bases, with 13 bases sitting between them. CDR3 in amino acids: CASSLGLGKGNEQFF. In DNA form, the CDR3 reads TGTGCCAGCAGCTTAGGTCTAGGTAAGGGCAATGAGCAGTTCTTC.

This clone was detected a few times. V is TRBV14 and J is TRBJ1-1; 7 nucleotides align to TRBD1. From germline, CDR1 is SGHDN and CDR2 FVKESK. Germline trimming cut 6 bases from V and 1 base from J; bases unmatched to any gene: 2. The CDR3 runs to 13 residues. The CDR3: CASSRQGNTEAFF. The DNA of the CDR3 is TGTGCCAGCAGTCGACAGGGGAACACTGAAGCTTTCTTT.

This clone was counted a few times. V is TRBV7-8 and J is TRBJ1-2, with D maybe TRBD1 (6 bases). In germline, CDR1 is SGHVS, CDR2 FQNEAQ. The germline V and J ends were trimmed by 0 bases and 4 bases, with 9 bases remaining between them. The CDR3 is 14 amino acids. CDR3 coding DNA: TGTGCCAGCAGCTTAGCGGGGGCAGTCTATGGCTACACCTTC. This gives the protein CASSLAGAVYGYTF.

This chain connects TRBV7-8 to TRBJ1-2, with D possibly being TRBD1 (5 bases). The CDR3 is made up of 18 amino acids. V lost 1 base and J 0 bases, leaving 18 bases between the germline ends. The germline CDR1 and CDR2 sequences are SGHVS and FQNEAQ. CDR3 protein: CASSLEGTGWGTNYGYTF. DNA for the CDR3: TGTGCCAGCAGCTTAGAAGGGACTGGTTGGGGGACTAACTATGGCTACACCTTC.

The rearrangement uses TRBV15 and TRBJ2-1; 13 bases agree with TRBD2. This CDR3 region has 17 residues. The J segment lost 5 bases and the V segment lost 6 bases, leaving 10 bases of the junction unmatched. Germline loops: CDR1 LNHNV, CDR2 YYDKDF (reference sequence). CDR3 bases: TGTGCCACCAGGAGAAACCCACTAGCGGGGGGGAACAATGAGCAGTTCTTC. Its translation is CATRRNPLAGGNNEQFF.

In nucleotides, the CDR3 is TGTGCCAGCAGTTACGACCCCCGTGTAAATTCACCCCTCCACTTT. Its protein is CASSYDPRVNSPLHF. The chain links TRBV5-4 to TRBJ1-6; D gene unclear. Germline V gene sequence: CDR1 SGHNT, CDR2 YYREEE (reference sequence). The CDR3 totals 15 residues. The germline V and J ends were trimmed by 5 bases and 7 bases, with 16 bases remaining between them.

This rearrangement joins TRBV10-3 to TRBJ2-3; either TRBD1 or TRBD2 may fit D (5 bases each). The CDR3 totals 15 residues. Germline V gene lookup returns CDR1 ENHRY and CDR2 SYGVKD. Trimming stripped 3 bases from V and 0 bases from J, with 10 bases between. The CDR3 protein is CAISDPGRSTDTQYF. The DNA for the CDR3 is TGTGCCATCAGTGACCCGGGACGGAGCACAGATACGCAGTATTTT.

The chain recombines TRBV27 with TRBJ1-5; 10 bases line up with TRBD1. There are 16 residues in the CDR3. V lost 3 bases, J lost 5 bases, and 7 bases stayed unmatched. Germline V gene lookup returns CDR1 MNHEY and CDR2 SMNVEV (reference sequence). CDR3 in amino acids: CASSFRGQGTYQPQHF. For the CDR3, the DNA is TGTGCCAGCAGTTTCCGGGGACAGGGGACCTATCAGCCCCAGCATTTT.

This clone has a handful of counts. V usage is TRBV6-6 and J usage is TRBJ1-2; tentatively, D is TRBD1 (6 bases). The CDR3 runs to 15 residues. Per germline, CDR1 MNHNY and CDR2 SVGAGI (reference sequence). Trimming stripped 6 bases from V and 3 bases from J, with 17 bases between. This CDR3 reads CASRSNRERHYGYTF. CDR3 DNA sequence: TGTGCCAGCAGGTCCAACAGGGAAAGGCACTATGGCTACACCTTC.